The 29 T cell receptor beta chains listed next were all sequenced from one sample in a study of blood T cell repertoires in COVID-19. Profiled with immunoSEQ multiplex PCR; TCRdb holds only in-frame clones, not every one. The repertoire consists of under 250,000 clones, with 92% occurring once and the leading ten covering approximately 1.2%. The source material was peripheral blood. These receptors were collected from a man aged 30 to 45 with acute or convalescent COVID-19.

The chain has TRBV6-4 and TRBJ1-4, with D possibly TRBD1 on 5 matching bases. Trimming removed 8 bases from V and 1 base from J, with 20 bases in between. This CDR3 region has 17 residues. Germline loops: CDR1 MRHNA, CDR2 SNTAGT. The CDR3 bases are TGTGCCAGCTTATATGGGGCCCTCCCGGGAACTAATGAAAAACTGTTTTTT. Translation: CASLYGALPGTNEKLFF.

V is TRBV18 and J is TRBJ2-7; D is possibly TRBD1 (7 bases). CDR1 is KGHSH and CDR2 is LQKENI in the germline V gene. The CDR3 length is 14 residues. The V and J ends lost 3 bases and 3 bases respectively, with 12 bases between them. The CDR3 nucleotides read TGTGCCAGCTCACCTACCCAGGGGGGCTACGAGCAGTACTTC. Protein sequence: CASSPTQGGYEQYF. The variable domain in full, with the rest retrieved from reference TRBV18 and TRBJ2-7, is NAGVMQNPRHLVRRRGQEARLRCSPMKGHSHVYWYRQLPEEGLKFMVYLQKENIIDESGMPKERFSAEFPKEGPSILRIQQVVRGDSAAYFCASSPTQGGYEQYFGPGTRLTVT.

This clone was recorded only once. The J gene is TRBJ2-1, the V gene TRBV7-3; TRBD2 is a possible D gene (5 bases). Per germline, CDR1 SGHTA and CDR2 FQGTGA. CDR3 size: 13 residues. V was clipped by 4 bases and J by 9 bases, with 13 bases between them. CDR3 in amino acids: CASSSTTSAEQFF. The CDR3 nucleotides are TGTGCCAGCAGCTCCACTACTAGTGCTGAGCAGTTCTTC.

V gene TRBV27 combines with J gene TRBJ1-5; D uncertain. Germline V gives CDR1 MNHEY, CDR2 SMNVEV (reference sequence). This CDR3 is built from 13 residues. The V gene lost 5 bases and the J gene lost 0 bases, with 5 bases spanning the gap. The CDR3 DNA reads TGTGCCAGCAGTCGTAATAGCAATCAGCCCCAGCATTTT. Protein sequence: CASSRNSNQPQHF.

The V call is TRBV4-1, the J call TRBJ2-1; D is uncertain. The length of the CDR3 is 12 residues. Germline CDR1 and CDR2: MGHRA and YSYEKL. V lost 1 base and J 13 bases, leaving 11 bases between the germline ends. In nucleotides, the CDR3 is TGCGCCAGCAGCCAAGTAGTAACTAATCAGTTCTTC. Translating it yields CASSQVVTNQFF.

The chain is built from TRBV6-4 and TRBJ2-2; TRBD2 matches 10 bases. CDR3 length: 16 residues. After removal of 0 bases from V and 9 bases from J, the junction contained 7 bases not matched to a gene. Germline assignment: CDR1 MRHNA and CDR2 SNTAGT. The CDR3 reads CASSDSPSGSTRELFF. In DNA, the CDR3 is TGTGCCAGCAGTGACTCCCCTAGCGGGAGTACCAGGGAGCTGTTTTTT.

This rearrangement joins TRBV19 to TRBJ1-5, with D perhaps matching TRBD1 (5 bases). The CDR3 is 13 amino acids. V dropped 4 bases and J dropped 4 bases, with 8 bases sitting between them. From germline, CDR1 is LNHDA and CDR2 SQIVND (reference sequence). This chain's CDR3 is CASSRGRNQPQHF. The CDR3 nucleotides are TGTGCCAGTAGTAGGGGCAGGAATCAGCCCCAGCATTTT.

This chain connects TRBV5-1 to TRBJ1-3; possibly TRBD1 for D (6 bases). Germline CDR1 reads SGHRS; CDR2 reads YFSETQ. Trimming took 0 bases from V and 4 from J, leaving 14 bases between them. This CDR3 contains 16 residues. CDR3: CASSLGGTGTGNTIYF. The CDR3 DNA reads TGCGCCAGCAGCTTGGGGGGAACAGGGACGGGAAACACCATATATTTT. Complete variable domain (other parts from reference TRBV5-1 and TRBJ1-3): KAGVTQTPRYLIKTRGQQVTLSCSPISGHRSVSWYQQTPGQGLQFLFEYFSETQRNKGNFPGRFSGRQFSNSRSEMNVSTLELGDSALYLCASSLGGTGTGNTIYFGEGSWLTVV.

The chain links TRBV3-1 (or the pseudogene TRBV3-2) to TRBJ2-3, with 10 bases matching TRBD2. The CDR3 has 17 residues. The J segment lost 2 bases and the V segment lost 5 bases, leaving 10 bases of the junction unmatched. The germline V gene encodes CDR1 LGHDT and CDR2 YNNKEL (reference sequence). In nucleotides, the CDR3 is TGTGCCAGCAGCTCCCCCCGTACTAGCGGGGCCACAGATACGCAGTATTTT. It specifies CASSSPRTSGATDTQYF.

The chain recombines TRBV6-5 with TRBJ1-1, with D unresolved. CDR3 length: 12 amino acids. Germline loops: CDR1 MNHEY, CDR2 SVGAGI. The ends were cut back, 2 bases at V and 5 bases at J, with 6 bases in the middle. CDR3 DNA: TGTGCCAGCAGTTACGGGAGTACTGAAGCTTTCTTT. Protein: CASSYGSTEAFF.

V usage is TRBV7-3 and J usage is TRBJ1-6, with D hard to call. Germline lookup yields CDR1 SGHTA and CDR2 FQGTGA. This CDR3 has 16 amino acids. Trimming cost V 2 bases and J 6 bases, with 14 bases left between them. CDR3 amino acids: CASSLERGGGNSPLHF. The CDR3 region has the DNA TGTGCCAGCAGCTTAGAGCGGGGAGGCGGTAATTCACCCCTCCACTTT.

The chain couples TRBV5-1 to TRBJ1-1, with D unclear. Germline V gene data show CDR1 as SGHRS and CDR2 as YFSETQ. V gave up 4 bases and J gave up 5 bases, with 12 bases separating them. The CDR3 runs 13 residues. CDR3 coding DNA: TGCGCCAGCAGCGCCTATGCGGGGACTGAAGCTTTCTTT. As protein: CASSAYAGTEAFF.

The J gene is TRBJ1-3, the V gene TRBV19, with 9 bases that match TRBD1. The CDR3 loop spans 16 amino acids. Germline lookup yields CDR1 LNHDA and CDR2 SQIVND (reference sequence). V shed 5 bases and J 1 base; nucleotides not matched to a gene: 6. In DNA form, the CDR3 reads TGTGCCAGTAGTGAACAACAGGGGGCGTCTGGAAACACCATATATTTT. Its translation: CASSEQQGASGNTIYF.

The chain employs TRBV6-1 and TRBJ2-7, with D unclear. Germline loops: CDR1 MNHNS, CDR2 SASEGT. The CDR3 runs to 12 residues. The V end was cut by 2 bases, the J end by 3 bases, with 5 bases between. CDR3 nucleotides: TGTGCCAGCAGTGAACTGTACTACGAGCAGTACTTC. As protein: CASSELYYEQYF.

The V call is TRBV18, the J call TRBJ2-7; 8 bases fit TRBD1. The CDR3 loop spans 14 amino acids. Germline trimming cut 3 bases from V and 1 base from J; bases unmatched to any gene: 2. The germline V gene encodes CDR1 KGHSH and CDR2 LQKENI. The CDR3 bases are TGTGCCAGCTCACCCCGGGACAGGTCCTACGAGCAGTACTTC. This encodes CASSPRDRSYEQYF.

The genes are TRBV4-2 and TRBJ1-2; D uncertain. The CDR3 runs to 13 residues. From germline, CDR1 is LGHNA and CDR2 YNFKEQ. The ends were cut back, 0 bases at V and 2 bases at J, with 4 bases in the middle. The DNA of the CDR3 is TGTGCCAGCAGCCAAGACACAAACTATGGCTACACCTTC. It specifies CASSQDTNYGYTF.

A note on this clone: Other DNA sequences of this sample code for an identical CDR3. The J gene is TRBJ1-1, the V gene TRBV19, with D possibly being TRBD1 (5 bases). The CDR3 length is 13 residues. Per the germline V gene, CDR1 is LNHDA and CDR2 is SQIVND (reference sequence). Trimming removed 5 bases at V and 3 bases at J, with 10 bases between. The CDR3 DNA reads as TGTGCCAGTAGTCCTCAGGGTTACACTGAAGCTTTCTTT. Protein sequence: CASSPQGYTEAFF.

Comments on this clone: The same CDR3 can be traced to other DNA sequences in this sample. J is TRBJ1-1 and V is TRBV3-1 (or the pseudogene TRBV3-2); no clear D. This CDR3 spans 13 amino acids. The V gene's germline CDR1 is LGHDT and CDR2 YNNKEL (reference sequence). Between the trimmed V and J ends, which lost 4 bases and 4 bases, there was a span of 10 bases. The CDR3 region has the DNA TGTGCCAGCAGCCGTAGCGGAGGCACTGAAGCTTTCTTT. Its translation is CASSRSGGTEAFF.

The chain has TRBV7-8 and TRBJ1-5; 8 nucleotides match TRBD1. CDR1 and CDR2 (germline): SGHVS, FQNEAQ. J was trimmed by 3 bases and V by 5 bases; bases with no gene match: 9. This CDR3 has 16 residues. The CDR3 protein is CASSPLYRGNNQPQHF. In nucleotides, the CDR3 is TGTGCCAGCAGCCCCCTGTACAGGGGGAACAATCAGCCCCAGCATTTT. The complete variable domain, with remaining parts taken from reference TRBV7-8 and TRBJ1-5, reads GAGVSQSPRYKVAKRGQDVALRCDPISGHVSLFWYQQALGQGPEFLTYFQNEAQLDKSGLPSDRFFAERPEGSVSTLKIQRTQQEDSAVYLCASSPLYRGNNQPQHFGDGTRLSIL.

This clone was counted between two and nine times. CDR3 in DNA: TGTGCCAGTAGTAGAGGTTATACCTACGAGCAGTACTTC. Amino acids: CASSRGYTYEQYF. The chain couples TRBV19 to TRBJ2-7; no reliable D call. CDR3 length: 13 residues. CDR1 is LNHDA, CDR2 SQIVND, per germline (reference sequence). V lost 4 bases, J lost 2 bases, and 9 bases lay in between.

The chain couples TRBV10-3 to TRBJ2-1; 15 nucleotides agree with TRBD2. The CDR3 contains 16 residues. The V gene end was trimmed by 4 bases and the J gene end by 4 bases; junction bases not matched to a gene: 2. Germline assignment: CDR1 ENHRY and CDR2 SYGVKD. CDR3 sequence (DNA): TGTGCCATCAGTGTGGGGACTAGCGGGGGGTACAATGAGCAGTTCTTC. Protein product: CAISVGTSGGYNEQFF.

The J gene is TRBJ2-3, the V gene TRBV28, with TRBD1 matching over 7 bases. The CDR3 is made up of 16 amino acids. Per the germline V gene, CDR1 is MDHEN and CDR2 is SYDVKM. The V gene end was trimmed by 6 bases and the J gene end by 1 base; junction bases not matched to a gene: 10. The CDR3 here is CASSSPRGFGTDTQYF. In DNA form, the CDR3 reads TGTGCCAGCAGCTCCCCCAGGGGGTTTGGCACAGATACGCAGTATTTT.

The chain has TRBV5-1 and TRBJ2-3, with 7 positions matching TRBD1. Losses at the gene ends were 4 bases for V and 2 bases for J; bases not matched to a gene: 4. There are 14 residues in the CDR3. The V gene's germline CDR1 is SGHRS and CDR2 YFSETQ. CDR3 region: CASSPTGATDTQYF. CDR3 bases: TGCGCCAGCAGCCCTACAGGGGCCACAGATACGCAGTATTTT.

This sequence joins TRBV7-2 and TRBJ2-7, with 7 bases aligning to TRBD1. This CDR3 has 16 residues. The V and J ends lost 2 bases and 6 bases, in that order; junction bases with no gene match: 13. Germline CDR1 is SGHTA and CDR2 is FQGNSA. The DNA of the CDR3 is TGTGCCAGCAGCTTAAGATCCCGACAGGGCTACGGCGAGCAGTACTTC. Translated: CASSLRSRQGYGEQYF.

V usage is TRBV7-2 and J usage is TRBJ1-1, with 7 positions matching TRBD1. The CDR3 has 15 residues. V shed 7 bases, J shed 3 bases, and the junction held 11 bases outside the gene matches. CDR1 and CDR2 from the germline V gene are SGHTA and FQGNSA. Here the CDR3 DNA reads TGTGCCAGCATCAAACAAGGGGGCATCGACACTGAAGCTTTCTTT. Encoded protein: CASIKQGGIDTEAFF.

The CDR3 region is CASSDNRANYGYTF. CDR3 in DNA: TGTGCCAGCAGTGACAACAGAGCCAACTATGGCTACACCTTC. The V gene is TRBV25-1, the J gene TRBJ1-2; D remains unclear. Germline CDR1 MGHDK, CDR2 SYGVNS. Trimming stripped 3 bases from V and 2 bases from J, with 10 bases between. This CDR3 has 14 amino acids.

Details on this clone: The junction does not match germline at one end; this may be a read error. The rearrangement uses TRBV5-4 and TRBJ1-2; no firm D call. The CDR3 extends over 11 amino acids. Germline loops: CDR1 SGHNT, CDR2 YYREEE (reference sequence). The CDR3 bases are TGTGCCAGCAGCTTCGGGAGGGCTACTTCCTTC. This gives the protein CASSFGRATSF.

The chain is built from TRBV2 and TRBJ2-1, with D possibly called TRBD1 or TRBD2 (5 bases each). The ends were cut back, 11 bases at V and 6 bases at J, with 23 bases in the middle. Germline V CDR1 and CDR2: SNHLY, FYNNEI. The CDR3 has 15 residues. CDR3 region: CALSGGEIAFNEQFF. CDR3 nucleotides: TGTGCCCTCAGTGGGGGTGAAATAGCGTTCAATGAGCAGTTCTTC.

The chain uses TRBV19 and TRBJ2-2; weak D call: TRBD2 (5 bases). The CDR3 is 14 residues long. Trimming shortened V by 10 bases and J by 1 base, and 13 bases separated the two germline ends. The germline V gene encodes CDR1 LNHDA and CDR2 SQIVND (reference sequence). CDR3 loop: CATAFRGNTGELFF. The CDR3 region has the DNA TGTGCCACCGCTTTCCGGGGGAACACCGGGGAGCTGTTTTTT.